These 29 T cell receptor beta chains came from one sample sequenced in a study of tumor-infiltrating lymphocytes in localized non-small cell lung cancer. Assay: immunoSEQ multiplex PCR; the TCRdb copy retains only in-frame clones and omits some. The sample lists tens of thousands of clones; 70% to 90% were seen once. Sequencing input: lung tumor tissue. These receptors were collected from a human donor with non-small cell lung cancer.

This chain connects TRBV15 to TRBJ1-2; D remains ambiguous. The CDR3 loop spans 14 amino acids. The V end was cut by 6 bases, the J end by 0 bases, with 11 bases between. CDR1 and CDR2 (germline): LNHNV, YYDKDF (reference sequence). CDR3 region: CATSPKRSNYGYTF. The DNA of the CDR3 is TGTGCCACCAGTCCCAAGAGGTCTAACTATGGCTACACCTTC.

V usage is TRBV11-2 and J usage is TRBJ2-3; D might be TRBD1 or TRBD2, each matching 6 bases. Germline CDR1 and CDR2: SGHAT and FQNNGV. The V gene lost 5 bases and the J gene lost 5 bases, with 14 bases spanning the gap. The CDR3 spans 14 residues. Here the CDR3 DNA reads TGTGCCAGCAGCAGAGGAGGGGGTATAGATACGCAGTATTTT. As protein: CASSRGGGIDTQYF.

The rearrangement links TRBV29-1 to TRBJ1-1; 7 bases line up with TRBD1. The CDR3 is made up of 13 amino acids. Germline V gene lookup returns CDR1 SQVTM and CDR2 ANQGSEA. V lost 8 bases, J lost 1 base, and 7 bases stayed unmatched. The CDR3 here is CSSATGKNTEAFF. DNA for the CDR3: TGCAGCTCAGCGACAGGGAAGAACACTGAAGCTTTCTTT.

This chain joins TRBV5-1 and TRBJ1-6; no clear D. Trimming pared 4 bases from V and 6 bases from J, leaving 17 bases between. CDR1 SGHRS and CDR2 YFSETQ come from the germline V gene. This CDR3 has 16 amino acids. The CDR3 DNA reads as TGCGCCAGCAGCCCACGTGCGGGAGGACTTAATTCACCCCTCCACTTT. This translates into CASSPRAGGLNSPLHF.

The V call is TRBV5-1, the J call TRBJ2-6; D remains ambiguous. Trimming cost V 4 bases and J 0 bases, with 2 bases left between them. The germline CDR1 and CDR2 sequences are SGHRS and YFSETQ. This CDR3 has 13 residues. DNA for the CDR3: TGCGCCAGCAGCACCTCTGGGGCCAACGTCCTGACTTTC. It translates to CASSTSGANVLTF.

The rearrangement joins TRBV9 to TRBJ1-2, with D possibly matching TRBD1 (5 bases). CDR3 length: 15 amino acids. Per germline, CDR1 SGDLS and CDR2 YYNGEE. The germline V and J ends were trimmed by 0 bases and 7 bases, with 16 bases remaining between them. This chain's CDR3 is CASSVATGSGVGYTF. The DNA of the CDR3 is TGTGCCAGCAGCGTAGCTACTGGGTCGGGGGTTGGCTACACCTTC.

This sequence joins TRBV7-2 and TRBJ2-5; D is uncertain. Per germline, CDR1 SGHTA and CDR2 FQGNSA. The length of the CDR3 is 12 residues. V lost 7 bases to trimming and J lost 5 bases, with 11 bases between them. The CDR3: CASNSPPETQYF. CDR3 DNA: TGTGCCAGCAACTCACCCCCCGAGACCCAGTACTTC.

V is TRBV9 and J is TRBJ2-2; 12 nucleotides line up with TRBD1. The V segment lost 2 bases and the J segment 5 bases; nucleotides outside the gene matches: 4. CDR1 is SGDLS and CDR2 is YYNGEE in the germline V gene. The CDR3 is 16 residues long. The CDR3, as DNA: TGTGCCAGCAGCGTTGGGACAGGGGGCCAAACCGGGGAGCTGTTTTTT. Its translation is CASSVGTGGQTGELFF.

The rearrangement joins TRBV11-2 to TRBJ2-2, with D possibly being TRBD1 or TRBD2 (6 bases each). CDR1 is SGHAT, CDR2 FQNNGV, per germline. With 0 bases removed from V and 0 bases from J, the gap between germline ends came to 8 bases. The CDR3 is 16 residues long. CDR3 nucleotide sequence: TGTGCCAGCAGCTTAGAAGGGGGGTCGAACACCGGGGAGCTGTTTTTT. Residues: CASSLEGGSNTGELFF.

This rearrangement joins TRBV12-5 to TRBJ1-1; 7 bases align to TRBD1. CDR3 size: 14 residues. V was pared by 2 bases and J by 7 bases, with 7 bases of the junction left unmatched. The germline V gene has CDR1 LGHNT and CDR2 FRNRAP. The CDR3 DNA is TGTGCTAGTGGTTTGCCGGGACAGTTAATTGAAGCTTTCTTT. Its protein is CASGLPGQLIEAFF.

A single count supports this clone. This sequence joins TRBV30 and TRBJ1-1, with D possibly TRBD1 on 6 matching bases. The CDR3 contains 12 residues. Germline V gives CDR1 GTSNPN, CDR2 SVGIG (reference sequence). V shed 5 bases and J shed 8 bases, with 15 bases lying between them. The CDR3 is CAWETGQTEAFF. The CDR3 DNA reads TGTGCCTGGGAGACAGGCCAAACCGAAGCTTTCTTT.

This clone has a handful of counts. The chain carries TRBV30 and TRBJ2-6, with 8 bases identical to TRBD1. There are 14 residues in the CDR3. Germline V lookup: CDR1 GTSNPN, CDR2 SVGIG (reference sequence). V lost 8 bases, J lost 1 base, and 4 bases stayed unmatched. The CDR3 nucleotides read TGTGCCGCCGGACAGGGATCTGGGGCCAACGTCCTGACTTTC. Amino acids: CAAGQGSGANVLTF. The full variable domain, completed using reference TRBV30 and TRBJ2-6, is SQTIHQWPATLVQPVGSPLSLECTVEGTSNPNLYWYRQAAGRGLQLLFYSVGIGQISSEVPQNLSASRPQDRQFILSSKKLLLSDSGFYLCAAGQGSGANVLTFGAGSRLTVL.

The chain has TRBV25-1 and TRBJ1-2; D call uncertain. CDR3 length equals 12 residues. The germline gives CDR1 MGHDK, CDR2 SYGVNS. V was cut by 2 bases and J by 7 bases, with 8 bases left in between. For the CDR3, the DNA is TGTGCCAGCAGTGAAGTGGCCATTGGCTACACCTTC. It yields the protein CASSEVAIGYTF.

J is TRBJ1-3 and V is TRBV18; D gene unclear. Trimming shortened V by 2 bases and J by 2 bases, and 19 bases separated the two germline ends. The CDR3 loop spans 18 amino acids. Looked up from germline, CDR1 is KGHSH and CDR2 is LQKENI. The CDR3 bases are TGTGCCAGCTCACCAACCCCGGTCCCGTCGGGTCCTGGAAACACCATATATTTT. Translated: CASSPTPVPSGPGNTIYF.

The genes are TRBV6-6 and TRBJ1-2, with TRBD1 identical over 8 bases. V shed 6 bases, J shed 7 bases, and the junction held 7 bases outside the gene matches. The CDR3 is 13 amino acids. Germline CDR1 reads MNHNY; CDR2 reads SVGAGI (reference sequence). In nucleotides, the CDR3 is TGTGCCAGCAGCCGCGGACAGGGAGGTGGCTACACCTTC. It encodes CASSRGQGGGYTF.

The chain carries TRBV7-6 and TRBJ1-6; no firm D call. Germline V gives CDR1 SGHVS, CDR2 FNYEAQ. V gave up 6 bases and J gave up 7 bases, with 16 bases separating them. The CDR3 contains 15 residues. Here the CDR3 reads CASSRGTSGNSPLHF. The CDR3, as DNA: TGTGCCAGCAGTCGCGGAACCAGCGGCAATTCACCCCTCCACTTT.

The table lists this clone with a count of one. V is TRBV2 and J is TRBJ1-2; D unclear. The CDR3 spans 15 residues. Germline V gene lookup returns CDR1 SNHLY and CDR2 FYNNEI. V lost 3 bases to trimming and J lost 2 bases, with 13 bases between them. The CDR3 here is CASSEGRAWNYGYTF. The CDR3 nucleotides read TGTGCCAGCAGTGAGGGTAGGGCTTGGAACTATGGCTACACCTTC.

V usage is TRBV30 and J usage is TRBJ2-1; D is undetermined. CDR1 is GTSNPN, CDR2 SVGIG, per germline (reference sequence). V lost 4 bases and J 6 bases, leaving 7 bases between the germline ends. The CDR3 is 11 amino acids. CDR3 region: CAWNGGNEQFF. The CDR3 DNA follows: TGTGCCTGGAACGGCGGCAATGAGCAGTTCTTC. Full variable domain (outside the CDR3, taken from reference TRBV30 and TRBJ2-1): SQTIHQWPATLVQPVGSPLSLECTVEGTSNPNLYWYRQAAGRGLQLLFYSVGIGQISSEVPQNLSASRPQDRQFILSSKKLLLSDSGFYLCAWNGGNEQFFGPGTRLTVL.

This clone is categorized as medium-sized (0.01 to 0.1%). This chain uses TRBV2 with TRBJ1-6, with TRBD1 matching 9 bases. The CDR3 is made up of 14 amino acids. Germline CDR1 and CDR2: SNHLY and FYNNEI. The trim removed 7 bases at V and 9 bases at J, leaving 7 bases unmatched. The CDR3 loop reads CASNRDRVASPLHF. The CDR3 nucleotides read TGTGCCAGCAACCGGGACAGGGTGGCTTCACCCCTCCACTTT.

CDR3: CASSITGQYGYTF. The CDR3 DNA reads as TGTGCCAGTAGTATAACTGGACAATATGGCTACACCTTC. This chain links TRBV19 with TRBJ1-2, with D possibly matching TRBD1 (5 bases). V was cut by 2 bases and J by 5 bases, with 9 bases left in between. Germline V CDR1 and CDR2: LNHDA, SQIVND (reference sequence). This CDR3 is built from 13 residues.

The CDR3: CASSWDSTGELFF. In DNA form, the CDR3 reads TGTGCCAGCAGCTGGGACAGCACCGGGGAGCTGTTTTTT. The gene calls are TRBV7-9 and TRBJ2-2, with 7 nucleotides matching TRBD1. CDR1 is SEHNR and CDR2 is FQNEAQ in the germline V gene (reference sequence). The V gene end was trimmed by 4 bases and the J gene end by 4 bases; junction bases not matched to a gene: 0. CDR3 size: 13 residues.

As concerns this clone: The germline gene is not matched at one end of the junction; a read error may be the cause. The chain couples TRBV28 to TRBJ1-2; 9 positions agree with TRBD1. This CDR3 comprises 14 residues. The germline V gene encodes CDR1 MDHEN and CDR2 SYDVKM. CDR3 DNA sequence: TGTGCCAGCAGTCCACACTCGGGGGACAGGGCACCCGCCTTC. It yields the protein CASSPHSGDRAPAF.

The chain couples TRBV7-2 to TRBJ2-3; 7 positions match TRBD2. The CDR3 consists of 16 residues. Germline V gene data show CDR1 as SGHTA and CDR2 as FQGNSA. The J segment lost 3 bases and the V segment lost 3 bases, leaving 9 bases of the junction unmatched. This CDR3 is CASSLNGRGSTDTQYF. The CDR3 DNA sequence: TGTGCCAGCAGCTTGAATGGGCGGGGGAGTACAGATACGCAGTATTTT.

The V and J genes are TRBV25-1 and TRBJ2-7, with unresolved D. V was clipped by 6 bases and J by 7 bases, with 13 bases between them. The germline V gene encodes CDR1 MGHDK and CDR2 SYGVNS. The CDR3 has 12 amino acids. The CDR3 protein is CASRDTPGEQYF. CDR3 nucleotide sequence: TGTGCCAGCAGAGACACCCCCGGGGAGCAGTACTTC.

The rearrangement joins TRBV7-2 to TRBJ1-6; 12 bases are shared with TRBD1. The CDR3 sequence is 18 residues long. V trimming: 2 bases; J trimming: 1 base; junction bases outside the gene matches: 3. Germline values: CDR1 SGHTA, CDR2 FQGNSA. This chain's CDR3 is CASSLQGQGASYNSPLHF. The DNA for the CDR3 is TGTGCCAGCAGCTTACAGGGACAGGGGGCATCCTATAATTCACCCCTCCACTTT.

The V call is TRBV4-3, the J call TRBJ1-4; 12 bases are a match to TRBD1. Germline CDR1 reads LGHNA; CDR2 reads YSLEER. This CDR3 comprises 16 residues. The V segment lost 4 bases and the J segment 8 bases; nucleotides outside the gene matches: 8. CDR3 nucleotides: TGCGCCAGCAGCCCGGGACAGGGGGCCGGCGCCGAAAAACTGTTTTTT. Encoded protein: CASSPGQGAGAEKLFF.

The chain has TRBV7-2 and TRBJ1-5, with D unclear. The CDR3 is 13 residues long. Trimming cost V 3 bases and J 4 bases, with 7 bases left between them. Germline CDR1 and CDR2: SGHTA and FQGNSA. CDR3 sequence (DNA): TGTGCCAGCAGCTTGGACTCGAATCAGCCCCAGCATTTT. This gives the protein CASSLDSNQPQHF.

The rearrangement links TRBV6-4 to TRBJ1-1; 8 bases fit TRBD1. Germline lookup yields CDR1 MRHNA and CDR2 SNTAGT. Germline trimming cut 3 bases from V and 4 bases from J; bases unmatched to any gene: 7. This CDR3 is 15 amino acids long. The CDR3 reads CASSENGQGLTEAFF. Written as DNA, the CDR3 is TGTGCCAGCAGTGAGAACGGACAGGGACTCACTGAAGCTTTCTTT.

This sequence joins TRBV4-2 and TRBJ1-5; 7 bases map to TRBD1. Per the germline V gene, CDR1 is LGHNA and CDR2 is YNFKEQ. The CDR3 contains 16 residues. V lost 1 base, J lost 4 bases, and 7 bases stayed unmatched. For the CDR3, the DNA is TGTGCCAGCAGCCAAGGGTCGAGCAGGGGGAATCAGCCCCAGCATTTT. It specifies CASSQGSSRGNQPQHF.